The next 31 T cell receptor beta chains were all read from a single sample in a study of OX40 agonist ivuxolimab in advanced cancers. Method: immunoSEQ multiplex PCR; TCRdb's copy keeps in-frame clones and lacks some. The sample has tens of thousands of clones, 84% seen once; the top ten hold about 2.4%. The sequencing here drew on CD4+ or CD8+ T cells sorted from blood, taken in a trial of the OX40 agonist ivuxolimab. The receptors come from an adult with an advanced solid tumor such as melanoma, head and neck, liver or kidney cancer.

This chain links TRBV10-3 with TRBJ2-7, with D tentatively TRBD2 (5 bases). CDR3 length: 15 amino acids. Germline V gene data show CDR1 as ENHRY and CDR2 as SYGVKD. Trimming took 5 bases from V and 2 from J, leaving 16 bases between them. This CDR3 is CAISYSGVGAYEQYF. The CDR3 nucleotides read TGTGCCATCAGTTACTCCGGGGTCGGAGCCTACGAGCAGTACTTC.

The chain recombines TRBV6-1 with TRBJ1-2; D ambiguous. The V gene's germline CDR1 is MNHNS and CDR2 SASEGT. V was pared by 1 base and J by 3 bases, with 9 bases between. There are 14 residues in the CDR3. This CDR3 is CASSEGAAYYGYTF. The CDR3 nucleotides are TGTGCCAGCAGTGAAGGGGCAGCTTACTATGGCTACACCTTC.

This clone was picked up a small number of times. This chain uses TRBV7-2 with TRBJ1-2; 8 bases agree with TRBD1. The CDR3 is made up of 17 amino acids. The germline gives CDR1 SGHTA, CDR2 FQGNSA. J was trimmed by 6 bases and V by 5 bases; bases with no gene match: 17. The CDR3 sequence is CASSQTFPSDRANGYTF. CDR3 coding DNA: TGTGCCAGCAGCCAAACCTTCCCCTCGGACAGGGCCAATGGCTACACCTTC.

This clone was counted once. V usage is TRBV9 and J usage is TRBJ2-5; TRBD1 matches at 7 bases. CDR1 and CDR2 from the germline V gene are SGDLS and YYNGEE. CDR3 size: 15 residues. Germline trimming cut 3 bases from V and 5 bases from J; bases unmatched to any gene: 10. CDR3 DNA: TGTGCCAGCAGCGCCTACCACGGACAGGCGGAGACCCAGTACTTC. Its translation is CASSAYHGQAETQYF. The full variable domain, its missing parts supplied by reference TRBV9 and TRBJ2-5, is DSGVTQTPKHLITATGQRVTLRCSPRSGDLSVYWYQQSLDQGLQFLIQYYNGEERAKGNILERFSAQQFPDLHSELNLSSLELGDSALYFCASSAYHGQAETQYFGPGTRLLVL.

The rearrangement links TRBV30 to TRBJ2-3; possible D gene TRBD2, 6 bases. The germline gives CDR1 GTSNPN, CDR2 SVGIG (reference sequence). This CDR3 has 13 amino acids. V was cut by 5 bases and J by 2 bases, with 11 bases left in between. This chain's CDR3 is CAWGGTYTDTQYF. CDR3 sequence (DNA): TGTGCCTGGGGGGGGACTTACACAGATACGCAGTATTTT.

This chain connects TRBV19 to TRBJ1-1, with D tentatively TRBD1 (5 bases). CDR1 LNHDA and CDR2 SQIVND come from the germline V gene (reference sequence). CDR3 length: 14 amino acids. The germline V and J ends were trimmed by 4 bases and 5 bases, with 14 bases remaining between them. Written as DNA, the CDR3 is TGTGCCAGTAGTACAGGCAGGGAAGGGACTGAAGCTTTCTTT. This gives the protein CASSTGREGTEAFF.

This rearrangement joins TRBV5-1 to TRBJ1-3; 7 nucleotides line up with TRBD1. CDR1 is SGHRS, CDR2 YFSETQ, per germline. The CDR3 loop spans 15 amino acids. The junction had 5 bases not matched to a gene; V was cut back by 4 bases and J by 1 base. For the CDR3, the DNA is TGCGCCAGCAGCCTAACAGGGGCTTCTGGAAACACCATATATTTT. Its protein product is CASSLTGASGNTIYF.

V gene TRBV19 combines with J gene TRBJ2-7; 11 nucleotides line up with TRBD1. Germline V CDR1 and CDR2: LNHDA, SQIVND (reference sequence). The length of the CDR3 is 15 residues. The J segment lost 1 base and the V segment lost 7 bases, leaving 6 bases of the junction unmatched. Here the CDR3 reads CASKVRDRGSYEQYF. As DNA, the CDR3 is TGTGCCAGTAAGGTCCGGGACAGGGGGTCCTACGAGCAGTACTTC.

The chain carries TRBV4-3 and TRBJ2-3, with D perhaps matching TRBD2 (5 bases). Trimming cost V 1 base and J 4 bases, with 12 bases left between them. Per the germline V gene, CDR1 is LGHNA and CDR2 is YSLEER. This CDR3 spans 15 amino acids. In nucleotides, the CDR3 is TGCGCCAGCAGCCAAGGGGGAGCGTCGGCAGATACGCAGTATTTT. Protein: CASSQGGASADTQYF.

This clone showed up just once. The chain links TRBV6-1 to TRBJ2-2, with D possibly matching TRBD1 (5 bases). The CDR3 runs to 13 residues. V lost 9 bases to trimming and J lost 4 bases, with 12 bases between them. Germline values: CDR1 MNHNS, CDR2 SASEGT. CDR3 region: CASLDRGTGELFF. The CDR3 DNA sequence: TGTGCCAGTTTAGACAGAGGCACCGGGGAGCTGTTTTTT.

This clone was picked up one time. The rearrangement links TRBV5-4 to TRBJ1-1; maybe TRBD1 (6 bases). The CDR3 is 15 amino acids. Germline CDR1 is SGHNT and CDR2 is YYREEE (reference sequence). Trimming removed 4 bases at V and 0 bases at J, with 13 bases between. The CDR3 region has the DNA TGTGCCAGCAGCGGGGGGGGGCTCATGAACACTGAAGCTTTCTTT. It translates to CASSGGGLMNTEAFF.

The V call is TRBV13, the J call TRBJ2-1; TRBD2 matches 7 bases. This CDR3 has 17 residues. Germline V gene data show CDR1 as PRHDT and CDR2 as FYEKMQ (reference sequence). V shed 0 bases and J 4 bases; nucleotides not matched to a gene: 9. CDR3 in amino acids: CASSLGPGGVLYNEQFF. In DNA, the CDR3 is TGTGCCAGCAGCTTAGGCCCGGGGGGAGTATTATACAATGAGCAGTTCTTC.

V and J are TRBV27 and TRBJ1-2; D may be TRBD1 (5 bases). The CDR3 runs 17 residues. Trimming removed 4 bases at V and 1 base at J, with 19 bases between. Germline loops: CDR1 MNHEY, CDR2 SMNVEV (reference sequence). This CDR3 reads CASSSYLGGAHNYGYTF. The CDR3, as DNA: TGTGCCAGCAGTTCATACCTGGGTGGGGCCCATAACTATGGCTACACCTTC.

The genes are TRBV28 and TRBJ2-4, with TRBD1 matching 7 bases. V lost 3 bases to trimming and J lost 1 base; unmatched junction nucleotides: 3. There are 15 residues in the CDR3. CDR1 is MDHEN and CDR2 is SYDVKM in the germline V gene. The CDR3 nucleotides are TGTGCCAGCAGTTTTTGGGGACAGGCCAAAAACATTCAGTACTTC. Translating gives CASSFWGQAKNIQYF.

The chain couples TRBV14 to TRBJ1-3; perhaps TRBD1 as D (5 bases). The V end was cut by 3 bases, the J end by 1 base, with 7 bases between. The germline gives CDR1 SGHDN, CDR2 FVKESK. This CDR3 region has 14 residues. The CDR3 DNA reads TGTGCCAGCAGCCAGACAGTTTCTGGAAACACCATATATTTT. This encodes CASSQTVSGNTIYF.

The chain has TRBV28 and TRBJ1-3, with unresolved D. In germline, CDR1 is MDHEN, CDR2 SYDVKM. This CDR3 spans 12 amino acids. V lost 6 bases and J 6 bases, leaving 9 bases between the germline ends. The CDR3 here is CASRVNVNTIYF. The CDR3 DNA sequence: TGTGCCAGCAGGGTAAACGTAAACACCATATATTTT.

The CDR3 is CASSAYAPGHMNTEAFF. In DNA form, the CDR3 reads TGTGCCAGCAGCGCCTATGCCCCGGGACATATGAACACTGAAGCTTTCTTT. The chain carries TRBV9 and TRBJ1-1; the D gene is possibly TRBD1 (6 bases). Germline V gene sequence: CDR1 SGDLS, CDR2 YYNGEE. The CDR3 is 17 residues long. The V gene lost 3 bases and the J gene lost 0 bases, with 18 bases spanning the gap. The full variable domain, its missing parts supplied by reference TRBV9 and TRBJ1-1, is DSGVTQTPKHLITATGQRVTLRCSPRSGDLSVYWYQQSLDQGLQFLIQYYNGEERAKGNILERFSAQQFPDLHSELNLSSLELGDSALYFCASSAYAPGHMNTEAFFGQGTRLTVV.

CDR3 sequence (DNA): TGTGCCAGCAGCGACAGGGCAGGCGAGAACACTGAAGCTTTCTTT. Translated: CASSDRAGENTEAFF. This chain connects TRBV2 to TRBJ1-1; 7 bases are shared with TRBD1. Germline V CDR1 and CDR2: SNHLY, FYNNEI. The CDR3 has 15 amino acids. V shed 6 bases and J 1 base; nucleotides not matched to a gene: 8.

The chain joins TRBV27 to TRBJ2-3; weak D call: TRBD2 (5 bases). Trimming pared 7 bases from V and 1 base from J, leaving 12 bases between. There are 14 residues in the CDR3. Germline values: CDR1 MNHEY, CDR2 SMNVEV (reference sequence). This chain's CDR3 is CASTEARGTDTQYF. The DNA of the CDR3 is TGTGCCAGCACCGAAGCGCGGGGCACAGATACGCAGTATTTT.

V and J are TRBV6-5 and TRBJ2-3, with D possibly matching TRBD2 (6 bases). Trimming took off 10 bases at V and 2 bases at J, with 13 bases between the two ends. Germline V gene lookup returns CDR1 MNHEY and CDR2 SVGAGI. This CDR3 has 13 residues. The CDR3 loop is CAIYSSVTDTQYF. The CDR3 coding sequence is TGTGCCATCTACTCTAGCGTCACAGATACGCAGTATTTT.

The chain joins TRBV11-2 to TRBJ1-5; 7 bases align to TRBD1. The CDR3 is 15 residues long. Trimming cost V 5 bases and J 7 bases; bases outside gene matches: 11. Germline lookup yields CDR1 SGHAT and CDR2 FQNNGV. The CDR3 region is CASSPLTGVGQPQHF. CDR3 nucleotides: TGTGCCAGCAGCCCTTTAACAGGGGTTGGGCAGCCCCAGCATTTT.

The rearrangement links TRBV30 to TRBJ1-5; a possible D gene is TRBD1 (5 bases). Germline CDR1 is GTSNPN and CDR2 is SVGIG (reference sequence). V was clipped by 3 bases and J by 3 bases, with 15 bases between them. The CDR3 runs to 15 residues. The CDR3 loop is CAWSSPDTANQPQHF. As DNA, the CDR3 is TGTGCCTGGAGCTCCCCGGACACAGCCAATCAGCCCCAGCATTTT.

The CDR3 coding sequence is TGCGCCAGCAGCTTGGAAGGCAACCCAAACACTGAAGCTTTCTTT. This encodes CASSLEGNPNTEAFF. The chain is built from TRBV5-1 and TRBJ1-1; D remains unclear. The CDR3 runs 15 residues. Trimming pared 0 bases from V and 2 bases from J, leaving 11 bases between. CDR1 and CDR2 from the germline V gene are SGHRS and YFSETQ.

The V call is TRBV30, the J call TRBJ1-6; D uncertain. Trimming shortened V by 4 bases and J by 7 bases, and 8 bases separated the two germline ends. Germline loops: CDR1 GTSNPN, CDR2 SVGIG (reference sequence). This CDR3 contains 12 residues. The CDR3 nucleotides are TGTGCCTGGACCTTGGGGAATTCACCCCTCCACTTT. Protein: CAWTLGNSPLHF. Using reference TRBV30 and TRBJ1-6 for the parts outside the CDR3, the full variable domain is SQTIHQWPATLVQPVGSPLSLECTVEGTSNPNLYWYRQAAGRGLQLLFYSVGIGQISSEVPQNLSASRPQDRQFILSSKKLLLSDSGFYLCAWTLGNSPLHFGNGTRLTVT.

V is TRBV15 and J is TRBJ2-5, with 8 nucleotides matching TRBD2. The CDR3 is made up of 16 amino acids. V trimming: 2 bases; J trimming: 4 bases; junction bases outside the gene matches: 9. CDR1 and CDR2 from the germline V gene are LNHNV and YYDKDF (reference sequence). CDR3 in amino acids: CATSRSGGGYGETQYF. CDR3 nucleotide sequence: TGTGCCACCAGCAGATCAGGCGGGGGGTATGGAGAGACCCAGTACTTC.

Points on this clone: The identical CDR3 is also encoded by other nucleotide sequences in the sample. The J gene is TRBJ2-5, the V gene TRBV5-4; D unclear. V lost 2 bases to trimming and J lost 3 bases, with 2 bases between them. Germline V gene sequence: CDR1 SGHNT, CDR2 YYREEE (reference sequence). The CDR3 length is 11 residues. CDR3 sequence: CASSLEETQYF. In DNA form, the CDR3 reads TGTGCCAGCAGCTTAGAAGAGACCCAGTACTTC.

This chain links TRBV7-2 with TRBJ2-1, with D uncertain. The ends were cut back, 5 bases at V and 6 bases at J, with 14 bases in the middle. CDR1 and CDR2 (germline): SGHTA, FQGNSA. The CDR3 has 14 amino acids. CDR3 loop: CASSQGPRVNEQFF. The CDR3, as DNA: TGTGCCAGCAGCCAAGGTCCGCGTGTCAATGAGCAGTTCTTC.

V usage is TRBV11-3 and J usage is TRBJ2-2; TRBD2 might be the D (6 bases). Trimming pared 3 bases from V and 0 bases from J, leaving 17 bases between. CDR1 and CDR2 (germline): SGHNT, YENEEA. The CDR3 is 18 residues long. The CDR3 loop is CASSLTLWERANTGELFF. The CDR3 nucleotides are TGTGCCAGCAGCTTGACGCTCTGGGAGCGGGCGAACACCGGGGAGCTGTTTTTT.

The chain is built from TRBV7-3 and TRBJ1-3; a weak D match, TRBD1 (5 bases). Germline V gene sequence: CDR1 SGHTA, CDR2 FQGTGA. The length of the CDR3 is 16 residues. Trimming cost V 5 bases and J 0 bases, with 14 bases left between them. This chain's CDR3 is CASSLTTGNSGNTIYF. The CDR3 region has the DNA TGTGCCAGCAGCCTTACTACAGGAAACTCTGGAAACACCATATATTTT.

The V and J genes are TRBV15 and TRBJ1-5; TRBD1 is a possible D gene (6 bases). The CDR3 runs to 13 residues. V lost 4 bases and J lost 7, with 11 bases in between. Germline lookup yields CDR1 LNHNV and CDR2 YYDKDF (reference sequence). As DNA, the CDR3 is TGTGCCACCAGCACCCCAGGGGTACAGCCCCAGCATTTT. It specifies CATSTPGVQPQHF.

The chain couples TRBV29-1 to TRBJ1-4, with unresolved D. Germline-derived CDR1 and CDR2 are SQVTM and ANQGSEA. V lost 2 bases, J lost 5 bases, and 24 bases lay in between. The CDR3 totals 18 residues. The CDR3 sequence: CSVESYGTRPHQNEKLFF. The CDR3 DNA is TGCAGCGTTGAATCCTACGGAACTAGGCCCCATCAGAATGAAAAACTGTTTTTT.